This TCR beta chain was identified during a study of cytomegalovirus exposure and HLA in healthy donors (dated by TCRdb to 2015 to 2018). Background for the entire study: According to an earlier analysis of 587 of the donors, 150 million to 200 million T cells yielded 117 million unique TCR beta sequences and around 300 Gb of sequence data. Approximately 300 gigabases of sequencing data and around 87 million unique TCR sequences were included in an early release covering several hundred HLA-typed donors. Of the roughly 390 genotyped donors, over 65% fell in the genetic ancestry cluster associated with self-reported Caucasian donors. The aim of the study was to test whether cataloging public T cell receptors could identify signatures of past pathogen exposure. Using immunosequencing, the study profiled T cell repertoires from fewer than 850 subjects and related those repertoires to cytomegalovirus serostatus. Besides the first cohort of around 700 subjects, a separate validation cohort made up of 120 different subjects was used. To predict cytomegalovirus infection status, the study brought together high-throughput TCR immunosequencing, statistical association of individual TCRs with disease status, and machine learning. To study patterns of TCR occurrence, a later analysis re-analyzed previously published TCR beta repertoires from 500 to 850 donors and added high-resolution HLA genotyping. Rather than using new phenotypic data, the later analysis identified candidate immune exposures from TCR beta sequences and from how often those sequences occurred across donors. In an earlier analysis of roughly 540 of the donors, high-throughput TCR beta sequencing was used to judge whether each TCR beta V gene segment behaved as functional or pseudogenic. Donor age, sex, ethnicity and CMV serostatus were compiled together with the repertoire data. A later genetic analysis took genome-wide SNP genotypes for about 65% of the 666 donors and used that subset as a discovery cohort. All discovery cohort repertoires had been generated on a single sequencing platform. Both class I and class II loci were covered by HLA typing, at four-digit resolution. The number of typed donors differed by locus: roughly 620-640 for A, B, C, DRB1 and DQB1; 500 to 550 for DQA1; some 610 for DPA1; and some 450 for DPB1. Because of strong linkage in the cohort, four to six DR-DQ haplotypes were treated as single units for association and clustering. Among several hundred genotyped donors of the cohort, an average of roughly 230,000 unique TCR beta nucleotide sequences was sequenced per donor, of which roughly 17% were non-productive.

The paper as a whole reports these results and caveats: A later analysis found that TCR association rates varied across HLA loci, with DRB1 alleles showing the most associated TCRs and HLA-C alleles the fewest. Some IMGT-functional V segments, including TRBV6-2 and TRBV6-3, could not be distinguished by the 87-base-pair reads and were therefore excluded. In an earlier analysis of under 600 of the donors, most TCR beta V segments were observed in productive rearrangements about 87% or about 30% of the time, broadly matching IMGT annotations. Only TCR beta chains were sequenced in this cohort, and the absence of alpha or paired-chain data limited detectable features. For the cohort, immune exposure information was limited to CMV serostatus. Correlated functional status among segregating V segments might reflect linkage disequilibrium, but an unknown experimental factor could not be ruled out. In the study, 150 to 200 TCR beta chains were listed as associated with cytomegalovirus. When HLA alleles, especially DR and DQ, strongly co-occurred, TCR associations were difficult to assign to individual alleles. According to the authors, the approach could potentially be generalized to other disease states and immunological phenotypes. Compared with the approximately 700-donor mean, donors in an Asian-associated ancestry cluster had fewer N-insertions in productive TCRs, according to a later genetic analysis. Because counts were too low, some 16 rarely observed V segments, including chromosome 9 orphons, were excluded from the earlier analysis of around 640 of the donors. Compared with equally common non-associated chains, HLA-associated TCR beta chains in a later analysis were more clonally expanded and had lower generation probabilities. A further reported finding was that TCR beta sequences accurately predicted the HLA-A and HLA-B alleles for most subjects in the first cohort. An association between a missense DCLRE1C variant and V-gene and J-gene trimming of TCR beta chains was found in a later genetic analysis and replicated in an independent cohort. In a later analysis, several top co-occurrence clusters were reported to appear linked to parvovirus B19, influenza, CMV and Epstein-Barr virus. In vitro tests confirmed that a few of the cytomegalovirus-associated TCR beta chains recognize cytomegalovirus antigens. At a false discovery rate of 0.05, a later analysis linked under 20,000 TCR beta sequences to specific HLA alleles. The classifier was reported to diagnose cytomegalovirus status with high specificity and sensitivity in both the original and validation cohorts. A cluster of highly shared sequence variants was judged likely to be a technical artifact of the sequencing pipeline. Because some donors lacked HLA typing at each locus, the association tests relied only on the typed subset. Across donors, most TCR sequences were observed very rarely, whereas some public TCRs were present in many individuals. In a later analysis, most CMV-associated TCR beta chains were found to appear HLA-restricted, with HLA associations seemingly driven largely by CMV exposure. Sequencing depth was assumed to be roughly uniform across donors in the presence/absence analyses, though that assumption may not hold.

The cohort comprised approximately 700 healthy bone marrow donors. All cohort members were sampled while nominally healthy, although unrecorded immune exposures were likely present. The donor tested CMV seronegative, placing the donor among the roughly 400 seronegative members of the cohort. Each donor provided a peripheral blood sample, and peripheral blood mononuclear cells were used for TCR beta sequencing. The Qiagen DNeasy Blood Extraction Kit was used to extract genomic DNA from the blood cell samples. In the germline V gene, CDR1 corresponds to SGHNT and CDR2 to YENEEA. The CDR3 holds 12 amino acids from the cysteine to the phenylalanine. Solely the CDR3 DNA is kept, with 36 bases framed from the first base. Trimming at the junction amounts to 0 bases on V and 7 bases on J, and the germline ends lie 7 bases apart. Libraries came from the immunoSEQ multiplex PCR assay. For the multiplex PCR, a mixture combining 60 forward primers for TCR Vbeta segments and 13 reverse primers for TCR Jbeta segments was used. A multiplex PCR assay on genomic DNA amplified the CDR3 region of rearranged TCR beta genes. On the Illumina HiSeq System, the amplified TCR beta libraries were sequenced as 87-base-pair reads. On the authors' methods: In a later analysis, tens of millions of unique TCR beta chains were counted across the 500 to 850 repertoires, and approximately 11 million of these chains were shared by at least two donors. To remove PCR and sequencing errors, raw reads were error-corrected and collapsed into unique sequences using a nearest-neighbor algorithm that merged closely related sequences. V, D and J gene segments were assigned by aligning CDR3 sequences to IMGT reference sequences. For a sequence to be retained, a match of at least six nucleotides to both a V gene segment and a J gene segment was required. Rearrangements were classified as productive when the CDR3 lacked stop codons and remained in frame with V and J, and all other rearrangements were classified as non-productive. CDR3 was defined by IMGT convention, running from the second conserved V-encoded cysteine to the conserved J-encoded phenylalanine. The earlier analysis of 500 to 750 of the donors excluded any sequence lacking an unambiguous match to a single V gene segment. An earlier analysis of 587 of the donors classified V segments as functional when productive rearrangements were above 56.7% and as segregating when the standard deviation between donors was above 5%. To diagnose cytomegalovirus status from the catalog of TCR beta chain sequences, a statistical classification framework was built. A later analysis assigned V and J genes by comparing TCR nucleotide sequences with IMGT/GENE-DB human TR gene sequences. The TCRdist pipeline was used in a later analysis to assign CDR3 sequences and most-parsimonious VDJ recombination scenarios. In a later analysis, each TCR beta chain was defined by its CDR3 amino acid sequence together with its V-gene family, and reads without a unique V-gene family were excluded. A later analysis removed 500 to 650 highly shared, low-generation-probability nucleotide sequences to deal with suspected cross-contamination and a sequencing artifact. For each public chain, a later analysis derived a clonal expansion index from normalized ranks of inferred template counts within each repertoire. A later analysis computed generation probabilities with a VDJ recombination model fitted to out-of-frame rearrangements, and checked the results against IGoR. Hypergeometric tests were used in a later analysis to score TCR-TCR, TCR-HLA and TCR-CMV co-occurrence, with a repertoire-size bias correction applied to the TCR pairs. To estimate false discovery rates, a later analysis permuted the HLA or CMV assignments 20 times. A later analysis grouped co-occurring TCRs with DBSCAN, adding TCRdist sequence similarity when clustering within HLA-allele-positive subsets. Repertoires with fewer than 30,000 or more than 120,000 public chains were left out of co-occurrence clustering, as were about 5 repertoires with anomalous nucleotide sharing. The table was pulled from immuneACCESS by TCRdb, which kept in-frame rearrangements only. Such tables lose some clones; where checked, under half of the loss comes from unresolved V genes, and the rest has no known cause. The V and J calls and clone size come from that table; D and trimming were worked out from the DNA. The table kept for this sample lists just over 150,000 clones. Together, the top ten hold about 1.2% of the sample.

As for this clone: What antigen it recognizes has not been identified.

The sample taken for sequencing was PBMCs. Recombination joined TRBV11-3 with TRBJ2-7; a confident D gene designation cannot be given. The receptor was derived from a woman aged 60-75 years in good health and CMV-seronegative. The CDR3 region: CASSLEAREQYF. The base sequence is TGTGCCAGCAGCTTAGAGGCGCGGGAGCAGTACTTC.